The clone carrying this T cell receptor (beta chain) has just a few counts. The identical CDR3 is also encoded by other nucleotide sequences in the sample. This entry comes from a study of blood T cell repertoires in COVID-19. The CDR3 contains 13 residues. Trimming removed 5 bases from V and 4 bases from J, with 11 bases in between. Germline V gives CDR1 SGHTA, CDR2 FQGTGA. As handled by the study authors: Nucleated cell number was recorded as an estimate derived from reference gene primer amplification. Repertoires were generated with immunoSEQ multiplex PCR, while TCRdb's copy carries only in-frame clones and drops some. V and J calls and clone size are as listed in that table; D and trimming were resolved from the DNA. The profile shows about 130,000 clones, about 80% of them singletons.

This chain uses TRBV7-3 with TRBJ1-1, with D possibly matching TRBD1 (5 bases). The source material was peripheral blood. The TCR comes from a woman aged 50 to 60 with acute or convalescent COVID-19. The DNA of the CDR3 is TGTGCCAGCAGCAGCCAGGGTGGCACTGAAGCTTTCTTT. It encodes CASSSQGGTEAFF.